A selection of T cell receptor beta chains follows, all from one sample in a study of graft-versus-host responses after intestinal transplantation. Produced via immunoSEQ multiplex PCR; TCRdb's table is partial and in-frame only. The table records 95,000 to 150,000 clones, around 93% of them present only once. No antigen has been assigned to these receptors. Sequenced material: unstimulated CD4+ T cells sorted from spleen or lymph node cells, taken before intestinal transplant. The receptors derive from a human donor who received an intestinal transplant. CDR3s include the opening cysteine and the closing phenylalanine or tryptophan. D genes are given only for firm matches. Only some rows state a clone size, as once, few, many or a class for expanded clones.

V gene: TRBV28
clone size: .
D gene: .
J gene: TRBJ1-5
CDR3 DNA: TGTGCCAGCAGTCCCCTTCCAATAAGCAATCAGCCCCAGCATTTT
CDR3 protein: CASSPLPISNQPQHF

V gene: TRBV28
clone size: .
D gene: TRBD1
J gene: TRBJ2-7
CDR3 DNA: TGTGCCAGCAGTTCGACCCCGGGACAGGAGTTTGGTTACGAGCAGTACTTC
CDR3 protein: CASSSTPGQEFGYEQYF

V gene: TRBV7-9
clone size: few
D gene: TRBD2
J gene: TRBJ2-7
CDR3 DNA: TGTGCCAGCAGCTTCACATGGGGCAGCGGGAGGAGTGACGAGCAGTACTTC
CDR3 protein: CASSFTWGSGRSDEQYF

V gene: TRBV6-4
clone size: .
D gene: .
J gene: TRBJ2-3
CDR3 DNA: TGTGCCAGCAGTGAGCGGAGATTCACAGATACGCAGTATTTT
CDR3 protein: CASSERRFTDTQYF

V gene: TRBV27
clone size: .
D gene: .
J gene: TRBJ2-3
CDR3 DNA: TGTGCCAGCAGTTTATCGTCAGATACGCAGTATTTT
CDR3 protein: CASSLSSDTQYF

V gene: TRBV7-8
clone size: .
D gene: TRBD2
J gene: TRBJ2-2
CDR3 DNA: TGTGCCAGCAGTTCGAAGGCGGGGGAGGTAGGGGAGCTGTTTTTT
CDR3 protein: CASSSKAGEVGELFF

V gene: TRBV4-3
clone size: .
D gene: TRBD2
J gene: TRBJ2-5
CDR3 DNA: TGCGCCAGCAGCCAAGCTGTAGCGGGGGGACAAGAGACCCAGTACTTC
CDR3 protein: CASSQAVAGGQETQYF

V gene: TRBV6-6
clone size: once
D gene: .
J gene: TRBJ1-4
CDR3 DNA: TGTGCCAGCAGTTACTCTAGACAGGCAAAACTGTTTTTT
CDR3 protein: CASSYSRQAKLFF

V gene: TRBV7-9
clone size: .
D gene: .
J gene: TRBJ2-7
CDR3 DNA: TGTGCCAGCAGCTTAGCGGGGGCGTCCTCCCACGAGCAGTACTTC
CDR3 protein: CASSLAGASSHEQYF

V gene: TRBV28
clone size: .
D gene: TRBD1
J gene: TRBJ1-2
CDR3 DNA: TGTGCCAGCAGTTCAGCAGGGGGCTTTGTGGGCTATGGCTACACCTTC
CDR3 protein: CASSSAGGFVGYGYTF

V gene: TRBV9
clone size: .
D gene: .
J gene: TRBJ1-5
CDR3 DNA: TGTGCCAGCAGCGTGACACCGAATAGCAATCAGCCCCAGCATTTT
CDR3 protein: CASSVTPNSNQPQHF